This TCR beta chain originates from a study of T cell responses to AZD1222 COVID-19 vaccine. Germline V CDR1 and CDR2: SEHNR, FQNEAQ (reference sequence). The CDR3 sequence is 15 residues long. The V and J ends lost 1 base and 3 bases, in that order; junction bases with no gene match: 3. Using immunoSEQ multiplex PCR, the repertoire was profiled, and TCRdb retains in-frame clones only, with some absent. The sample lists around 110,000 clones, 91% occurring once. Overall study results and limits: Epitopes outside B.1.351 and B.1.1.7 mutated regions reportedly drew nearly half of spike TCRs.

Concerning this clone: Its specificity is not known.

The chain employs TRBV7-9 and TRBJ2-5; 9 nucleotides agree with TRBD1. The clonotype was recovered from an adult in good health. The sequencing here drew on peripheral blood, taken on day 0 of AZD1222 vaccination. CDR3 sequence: CASSLGQGVEETQYF. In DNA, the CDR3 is TGTGCCAGCAGCTTAGGACAGGGGGTTGAAGAGACCCAGTACTTC.